The T cell receptor beta chain described here comes from a study of blood T cell repertoires in COVID-19. In the study overall: The origin of the acute and convalescent COVID-19 samples was the United States, Italy and Spain. PBMCs, B-cell-depleted T cells, or T cells provided the cDNA or gDNA that made up the material.

Per the authors' pipeline: Estimation of nucleated cell counts was performed using reference gene primer amplification. Sequencing used immunoSEQ multiplex PCR; TCRdb keeps in-frame clones, though not all of them. V, J and clone size are those of that table, while D and trimming were read from the DNA. The sample yields a few hundred thousand clones, roughly nine tenths seen once. This clone has more than one count but fewer than ten. The CDR3 spans 12 residues. Germline CDR1 is SNHLY and CDR2 is FYNNEI. Trimming at V came to 6 bases and at J to 5 bases, leaving 0 bases not matched to a gene. Sample: peripheral blood. The TCR originated in a young man with active or convalescent COVID-19. The chain is built from TRBV2 and TRBJ2-3, with 9 bases matching TRBD1. CDR3 sequence: CASRDRGDTQYF. The CDR3 region has the DNA TGTGCCAGCAGGGACAGGGGAGATACGCAGTATTTT.